This T cell receptor (beta chain) was sequenced during a study of human CD4 T cells and Enterobacteriaceae (dated by TCRdb to 2018 to 2020). Memory CD4+ T cells, defined as all CD4+ cells except CD45RA+CCR7+CD95- naive cells, were FACS-sorted on a FACSAria III to over 95% purity. Blood from healthy donors came from blood donation centers in Switzerland. Positive selection with CD4 and CD14 magnetic microbeads was used to enrich total CD4+ T cells and monocytes. CD8+, CD14+, CD16+, CD56+, CD19+ and CD25-bright cells were excluded prior to sorting. To assess in vivo expansion of bacteria-reactive clonotypes, total memory CD4+ T cells from a couple of blood donors were sequenced directly ex vivo. Isolation of peripheral blood mononuclear cells from donor blood was performed with Ficoll-Paque Plus. General findings and caveats noted by the study authors: In ex vivo samples, clonotypes with broad cross-reactivity seemed more expanded than specific clonotypes, as 11 of 19 and most of the roughly 35 fell within the top 5%. Reactivity of ex vivo clonotypes was inferred only by matching nucleotide sequences to CFSE-low cultures from the same donors.

V lost 5 bases and J lost 4 bases, and the count of bases not matched to a germline gene is 13. Reading from cysteine to phenylalanine, the CDR3 counts 16 amino acids. Only CDR3 DNA remains: 48 bases, in frame from the first base. Taken from the germline V gene, the CDR1 and CDR2 loops are MDHEN and SYDVKM. Deep-level sequencing was performed on ex vivo total memory CD4+ samples, with a detection sensitivity of one cell in 200,000. The QIAamp DNA Micro Kit was used to extract genomic DNA from cell pellets, and spectrophotometry was used to check the quantity and purity of the genomic DNA. The immunoSEQ multiplex PCR assay was used to amplify TCR Vbeta CDR3 regions. The amplicons were sequenced on the Illumina HiSeq platform. Retrieved sequences were 87 nucleotides long and contained the CDR3 region. The authors' pipeline ran thus. Each unique productive TCR Vbeta nucleotide sequence counted as a clonotype and was quantified by productive template frequency from ImmunoSEQ Analyzer V3.0. A threshold at the top 5th percentile of each frequency-ranked repertoire was used to define expanded clonotypes. The R package fossil was used to compute repertoire overlap as Chao-Jaccard, and the R package MASS was used to visualize the overlap by nonmetric multidimensional scaling. The immuneACCESS repertoire file appears here via TCRdb, limited to in-frame rearrangements. These files lack a portion of the clones; in checked studies, under half of the deficit traces to unresolved V genes, and the cause of the others is not known. That table gives V, J and clone size, and the DNA gave D and trimming. The sample table lists fewer than 35,000 clones, approximately 80% of them with a count of one. Together, the top ten hold approximately 0.95% of the sample.

Of note for this clone: No antigen is known for it. No clone much larger than this one lies a single base away; base qualities are absent.

Recombination joined TRBV28 with TRBJ1-1; TRBD1 lines up with 7 middle nucleotides. Sequenced material: memory CD4+ T cells from blood. The sample's cell subset or site label, decoded: total memory CD4 T cells sorted directly ex vivo, unstimulated. This sequence originates from a human donor in good health. The CDR3 reads as follows: CASSPYSTGRLTEAFF. The bases read TGTGCCAGCAGTCCCTACTCGACAGGGAGGCTCACTGAAGCTTTCTTT.